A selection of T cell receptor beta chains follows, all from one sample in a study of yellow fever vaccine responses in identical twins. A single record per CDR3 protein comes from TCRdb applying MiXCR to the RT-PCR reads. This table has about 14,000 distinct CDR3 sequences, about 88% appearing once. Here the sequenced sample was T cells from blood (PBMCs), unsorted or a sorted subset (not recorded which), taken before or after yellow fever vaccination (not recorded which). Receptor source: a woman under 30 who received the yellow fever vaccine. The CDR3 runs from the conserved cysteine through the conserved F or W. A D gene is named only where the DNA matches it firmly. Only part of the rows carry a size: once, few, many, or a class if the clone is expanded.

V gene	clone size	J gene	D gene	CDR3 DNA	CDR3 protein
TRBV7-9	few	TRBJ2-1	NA	TGTGCCAGCAGCTCCACAAATGAGCAGTTCTTC	CASSSTNEQFF
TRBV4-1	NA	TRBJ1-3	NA	TGCGCCAGCAGCCAAGATAGCCGAAACACCATATATTTT	CASSQDSRNTIYF
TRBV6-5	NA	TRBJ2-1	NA	TGTGCCAGCAGTTACGGGACAAATAAGGATGAGCAGTTCTTC	CASSYGTNKDEQFF
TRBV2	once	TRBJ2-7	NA	TGTGCCAGCAGTGTGATAAGGCTTGACGAGCAGTACTTC	CASSVIRLDEQYF
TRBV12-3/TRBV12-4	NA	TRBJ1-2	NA	TGTGCCAGCAGTTTTGGGTTGGGGGGCTATGGCTACACCTTC	CASSFGLGGYGYTF
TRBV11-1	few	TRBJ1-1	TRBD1	TGTGCCAGCAGCTATAACAGGGGAGGGATGAACACTGAAGCTTTCTTT	CASSYNRGGMNTEAFF
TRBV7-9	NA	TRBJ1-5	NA	TGTGCCAGCAGCTTTTTCGGGAATCAGCCCCAGCATTTT	CASSFFGNQPQHF
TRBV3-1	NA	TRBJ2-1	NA	TGTGCCAGCAGCCAAGAGGGGTTGTCCTACAATGAGCAGTTCTTC	CASSQEGLSYNEQFF
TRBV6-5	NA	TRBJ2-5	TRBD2	TGTGCCAGCAGTTCCCCCGGGACTACAAGAGAAACCCAGTACTTC	CASSSPGTTRETQYF
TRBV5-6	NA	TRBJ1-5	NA	TGTGCCAGCAGCTTGGGGCTCGGACGTGATAGCAATCAGCCCCAGCATTTT	CASSLGLGRDSNQPQHF
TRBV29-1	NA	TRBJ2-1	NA	TGCAGCGTGGGGGACTCCTACAATGAGCAGTTCTTC	CSVGDSYNEQFF
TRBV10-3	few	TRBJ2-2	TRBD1	TGTGCCATCAGACTCGACAGGGGGGGGCCCCTGTTTTTT	CAIRLDRGGPLFF
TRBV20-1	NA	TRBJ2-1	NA	TGCAGTGCGAACGACTACAATGAGCAGTTCTTC	CSANDYNEQFF
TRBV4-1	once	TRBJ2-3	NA	TGCGCCAGCAGCCAACCCCGCTCGGGGGTTAGCACAGATACGCAGTATTTT	CASSQPRSGVSTDTQYF
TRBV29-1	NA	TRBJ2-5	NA	TGCAGCGTTGATTCAGGGTTCGAGACCCAGTACTTC	CSVDSGFETQYF
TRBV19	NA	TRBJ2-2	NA	TGTGCCAGTAAAGGTAGAGCGAACACCGGGGAGCTGTTTTTT	CASKGRANTGELFF
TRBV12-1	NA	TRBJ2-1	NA	TGTGCCAGCAGCTTTGGACTAGCGGGAGTGCACAATGAGCAGTTCTTC	CASSFGLAGVHNEQFF
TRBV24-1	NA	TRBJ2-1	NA	TGTGCCACTTGGAACTATGAGCAGTTCTTC	CATWNYEQFF
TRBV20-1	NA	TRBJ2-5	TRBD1	TGCAGTGCTAGTACACAGGGGATGCAAGAGACCCAGTACTTC	CSASTQGMQETQYF
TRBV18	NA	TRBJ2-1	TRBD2	TGTGCCAGCTCACCTCCTAGCGGGGGGACTAATGAGCAGTTCTTC	CASSPPSGGTNEQFF
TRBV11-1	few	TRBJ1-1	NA	TGTGCCAGCAGTCTAGGGTTGAACACTGAAGCTTTCTTT	CASSLGLNTEAFF
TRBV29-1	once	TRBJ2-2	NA	TGCAGCGTTGTAGGAAACACCGGGGAGCTGTTTTTT	CSVVGNTGELFF
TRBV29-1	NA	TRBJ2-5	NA	TGCAGCGTTGAAGAAGGATCGGACGGGACCCAGTACTTC	CSVEEGSDGTQYF
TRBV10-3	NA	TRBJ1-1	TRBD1	TGTGCCATCAGTGTGTCAGGGGGGATCGACACTGAAGCTTTCTTT	CAISVSGGIDTEAFF
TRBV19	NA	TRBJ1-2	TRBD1	TGTGCCAGTAGTGAACAGGGGAATGGCTACACCTTC	CASSEQGNGYTF
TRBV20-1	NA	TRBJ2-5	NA	TGCAGTGCTAGTTCATTCCAAGAGACCCAGTACTTC	CSASSFQETQYF
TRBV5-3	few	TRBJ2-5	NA	TGTGCCAGCAGCCGACAGTTTCAAGAGACCCAGTACTTC	CASSRQFQETQYF
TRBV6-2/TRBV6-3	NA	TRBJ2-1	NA	TGTGCCAGCAGTTACCCGCCAGGGAATAGCAATGAGCAGTTCTTC	CASSYPPGNSNEQFF
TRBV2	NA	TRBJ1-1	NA	TGTGCCAGCAGCAAACAATTCGAAGCTTTCTTT	CASSKQFEAFF
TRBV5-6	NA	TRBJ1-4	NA	TGTGCCAGCAGCCGGGGAACAACTAATGAAAAACTGTTTTTT	CASSRGTTNEKLFF
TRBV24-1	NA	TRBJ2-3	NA	TGTGCCACCAGTGATTTTACCCCGCCAGATACGCAGTATTTT	CATSDFTPPDTQYF
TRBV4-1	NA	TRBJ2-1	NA	TGCGCCAGCAGCCAAGATCTTGTGACTAGCAATGAGCAGTTCTTC	CASSQDLVTSNEQFF
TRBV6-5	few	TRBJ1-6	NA	TGTGCCAGCAGTTACTCGAGGTCGGGGGTCAATTCACCCCTCCACTTT	CASSYSRSGVNSPLHF
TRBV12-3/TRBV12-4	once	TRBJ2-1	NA	TGTGCCAGCAGTTCTCTAGCTGGGGTTAATGAGCAGTTCTTC	CASSSLAGVNEQFF
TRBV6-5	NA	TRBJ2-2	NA	TGTGCCAGCAGTTACATACCGGGTACGAACACCGGGGAGCTGTTTTTT	CASSYIPGTNTGELFF
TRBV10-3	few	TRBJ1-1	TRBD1	TGTGCCATCAGTGAGTCAGGGACAGTGAACACTGAAGCTTTCTTT	CAISESGTVNTEAFF